The next 32 T cell receptor beta chains were all read from a single sample in a study of blood T cell repertoires in COVID-19. Sequencing was performed with immunoSEQ multiplex PCR; in TCRdb, only in-frame clones are kept and a portion is missing. The table shows 80,000 to 90,000 clones, with 82% occurring only once. What was sequenced was peripheral blood. Every receptor here comes from a woman aged 80 or over with acute or convalescent COVID-19.

This chain's CDR3 is CASSLVMGQGGNEQFF. In DNA, the CDR3 is TGCGCCAGCAGCTTGGTTATGGGCCAAGGGGGCAATGAGCAGTTCTTC. The chain combines TRBV5-1 with TRBJ2-1, with D possibly matching TRBD1 (6 bases). Trimming shortened V by 0 bases and J by 6 bases, and 16 bases separated the two germline ends. The CDR3 contains 16 residues. Germline CDR1 is SGHRS and CDR2 is YFSETQ.

Here the CDR3 DNA reads TGTGCCAGCAGCCAAGATCGAGTAAATGAGCAGTTCTTC. This gives the protein CASSQDRVNEQFF. This rearrangement joins TRBV14 to TRBJ2-1, with no clear D. CDR1 and CDR2 (germline): SGHDN, FVKESK. The CDR3 spans 13 residues. V shed 0 bases and J shed 7 bases, with 7 bases lying between them.

The gene calls are TRBV2 and TRBJ1-6; TRBD1 agrees at 10 bases. V trimming: 8 bases; J trimming: 5 bases; junction bases outside the gene matches: 3. CDR1 is SNHLY, CDR2 FYNNEI, per germline. This CDR3 region has 14 residues. The chain's CDR3 is CASGGTGDNSPLHF. The CDR3 DNA reads TGTGCCAGCGGGGGGACAGGGGATAATTCACCCCTCCACTTT.

The V call is TRBV28, the J call TRBJ1-1, with TRBD1 as a possible D gene (5 bases). The CDR3 has 14 residues. V lost 3 bases and J 4 bases, leaving 12 bases between the germline ends. The germline V gene has CDR1 MDHEN and CDR2 SYDVKM. The CDR3 DNA reads TGTGCCAGCAGTTTGGGGCTTATGGGCACTGAAGCTTTCTTT. Amino acids: CASSLGLMGTEAFF. The full variable domain, rest sourced from reference TRBV28 and TRBJ1-1, is DVKVTQSSRYLVKRTGEKVFLECVQDMDHENMFWYRQDPGLGLRLIYFSYDVKMKEKGDIPEGYSVSREKKERFSLILESASTNQTSMYLCASSLGLMGTEAFFGQGTRLTVV.

The chain is built from TRBV6-4 and TRBJ1-1; TRBD1 agrees at 9 bases. The germline V gene encodes CDR1 MRHNA and CDR2 SNTAGT. This CDR3 comprises 15 residues. Trimming cost V 6 bases and J 4 bases; bases outside gene matches: 9. Here the CDR3 DNA reads TGTGCCAGCAGCGAGGGACAGGGCCTTATCACTGAAGCTTTCTTT. Its translation is CASSEGQGLITEAFF.

The chain combines TRBV6-6 with TRBJ1-5; 7 positions agree with TRBD1. Trimming at V came to 5 bases and at J to 6 bases, leaving 4 bases not matched to a gene. The CDR3 consists of 13 residues. Looked up from germline, CDR1 is MNHNY and CDR2 is SVGAGI (reference sequence). CDR3 sequence: CASSTGEGQPQHF. The CDR3 nucleotides read TGTGCCAGCAGTACAGGGGAAGGTCAGCCCCAGCATTTT.

As regards this clone: The junction shows a germline mismatch at one end, possibly a read error. The chain recombines TRBV5-6 with TRBJ1-5; possibly TRBD1 for D (6 bases). There are 15 residues in the CDR3. Germline V gene sequence: CDR1 SGHDT, CDR2 YYEEEE. CDR3 sequence (DNA): TGTGCCAGCAACTTGGCAGGGGCCCACAATCAGCCCCAGCATTTT. This encodes CASNLAGAHNQPQHF. The full variable domain, rest sourced from reference TRBV5-6 and TRBJ1-5, is DAGVTQSPTHLIKTRGQQVTLRCSPKSGHDTVSWYQQALGQGPQFIFQYYEEEERQRGNFPDRFSGHQFPNYSSELNVNALLLGDSALYLCASNLAGAHNQPQHFGDGTRLSIL.

This chain connects TRBV4-2 to TRBJ2-7, with a weak D call TRBD2 (6 bases). This CDR3 has 16 amino acids. Germline V CDR1 and CDR2: LGHNA, YNFKEQ. The V gene lost 0 bases and the J gene lost 2 bases, with 14 bases spanning the gap. Here the CDR3 DNA reads TGTGCCAGCAGCCAAGATGCGAATAGCGGCGCCTACGAGCAGTACTTC. Residues: CASSQDANSGAYEQYF.

About this clone itself: The junction departs from the called germline gene at one end, perhaps through a read error. V is TRBV29-1 and J is TRBJ2-7, with D tentatively TRBD1 (5 bases). Germline CDR1 SQVTM, CDR2 ANQGSEA. The CDR3 length is 8 residues. CDR3 nucleotide sequence: TGCAGCGTTGAGGGGCAATTTTTC. Amino acid sequence: CSVEGQFF.

J is TRBJ2-7 and V is TRBV3-1 (or the pseudogene TRBV3-2); D perhaps matches TRBD2 (6 bases). Germline V gene lookup returns CDR1 LGHDT and CDR2 YNNKEL (reference sequence). The CDR3 consists of 16 residues. The V end lost 1 base, the J end lost 0 bases, and 13 bases lay between the germline ends. CDR3 amino acids: CASSQGDSRNSYEQYF. The CDR3 DNA reads as TGTGCCAGCAGCCAAGGGGACTCCCGAAACTCCTACGAGCAGTACTTC.

The rearrangement joins TRBV19 to TRBJ2-3; 7 nucleotides match TRBD2. The CDR3 consists of 13 residues. From germline, CDR1 is LNHDA and CDR2 SQIVND (reference sequence). J gave up 10 bases and V 5 bases, and 9 bases lay outside the gene matches. The CDR3 spells CASSAFGGRAQYF. The CDR3 bases are TGTGCCAGTAGTGCCTTTGGTGGGAGGGCGCAGTATTTT.

J is TRBJ1-1 and V is TRBV19, with a tentative D call TRBD1 (5 bases). The CDR3 consists of 15 residues. Germline loops: CDR1 LNHDA, CDR2 SQIVND (reference sequence). Trimming shortened V by 2 bases and J by 0 bases, and 10 bases separated the two germline ends. The CDR3 DNA reads as TGTGCCAGTAGTATATATGGGGGGTTGAACACTGAAGCTTTCTTT. Protein: CASSIYGGLNTEAFF.

This sequence joins TRBV27 and TRBJ1-6; a weak D match, TRBD1 (5 bases). The CDR3 extends over 11 amino acids. CDR1 is MNHEY and CDR2 is SMNVEV in the germline V gene (reference sequence). V was shortened by 10 bases and J by 14 bases, with 15 bases between the two germline ends. The CDR3, as DNA: TGTGCCACCAAGGAACGGGACTCCCTCCACTTT. This gives the protein CATKERDSLHF.

The V and J genes are TRBV5-4 and TRBJ2-3; tentatively, D is TRBD2 (6 bases). Trimming stripped 0 bases from V and 2 bases from J, with 16 bases between. Germline V gene sequence: CDR1 SGHNT, CDR2 YYREEE (reference sequence). CDR3 length: 17 residues. The CDR3 spells CASSLGLRGPYTDTQYF. The CDR3 nucleotides are TGTGCCAGCAGCTTGGGGCTGCGGGGCCCCTACACAGATACGCAGTATTTT.

The chain carries TRBV6-6 and TRBJ1-6; D remains ambiguous. Germline V gene sequence: CDR1 MNHNY, CDR2 SVGAGI (reference sequence). Trimming took 6 bases from V and 10 from J, leaving 13 bases between them. The CDR3 sequence is 13 residues long. DNA for the CDR3: TGTGCCAGCAGCCCAACGGGTGAATCACCCCTCCACTTT. Translating gives CASSPTGESPLHF.

Here the CDR3 DNA reads TGTGCCAGCAGCAGCCGGGACAGGGGTTTATACGAGCAGTACTTC. Translated, it gives CASSSRDRGLYEQYF. This rearrangement joins TRBV6-2 or TRBV6-3 to TRBJ2-7; 10 bases fit TRBD1. Germline CDR1 reads MNHEY; CDR2 reads SVGEGT. With V trimmed by 6 bases and J by 4 bases, 9 bases remained unmatched. The CDR3 spans 15 residues.

The rearrangement joins TRBV19 to TRBJ1-5; no definite D call. Trimming left V 7 bases short and J 0 bases short, with 13 bases between. Germline V gene lookup returns CDR1 LNHDA and CDR2 SQIVND (reference sequence). CDR3 length: 15 residues. The CDR3 nucleotides read TGTGCCAGTAAAGATATCGCCTATAGCAATCAGCCCCAGCATTTT. Translated: CASKDIAYSNQPQHF.

This chain links TRBV9 with TRBJ1-6, with 12 bases lining up with TRBD1. CDR3 length: 18 residues. The V and J ends lost 3 bases and 10 bases, in that order; junction bases with no gene match: 14. CDR1 and CDR2 from the germline V gene are SGDLS and YYNGEE. CDR3 amino acids: CASSAPPGQGANLSPLHF. CDR3 DNA sequence: TGTGCCAGCAGCGCCCCCCCGGGACAGGGGGCAAACCTGTCACCCCTCCACTTT. The full variable domain, in which reference TRBV9 and TRBJ1-6 provide the parts outside the CDR3, is DSGVTQTPKHLITATGQRVTLRCSPRSGDLSVYWYQQSLDQGLQFLIQYYNGEERAKGNILERFSAQQFPDLHSELNLSSLELGDSALYFCASSAPPGQGANLSPLHFGNGTRLTVT.

V and J are TRBV3-1 (or the pseudogene TRBV3-2) and TRBJ2-1; 9 bases fit TRBD2. After removal of 4 bases from V and 1 base from J, the junction contained 2 bases not matched to a gene. This CDR3 has 15 residues. Germline V gives CDR1 LGHDT, CDR2 YNNKEL (reference sequence). The CDR3 region is CASSLAGASYNEQFF. Written as DNA, the CDR3 is TGTGCCAGCAGCCTAGCGGGAGCGTCCTACAATGAGCAGTTCTTC.

Only a few counts were recorded for this clone. V usage is TRBV3-1 (or the pseudogene TRBV3-2) and J usage is TRBJ1-2; D uncertain. This CDR3 has 14 amino acids. V lost 4 bases and J 4 bases, leaving 13 bases between the germline ends. The germline V gene has CDR1 LGHDT and CDR2 YNNKEL (reference sequence). CDR3 sequence (DNA): TGTGCCAGCAGCCTCACGGAGAAACTCTATGGCTACACCTTC. This sequence encodes CASSLTEKLYGYTF.

The chain couples TRBV5-1 to TRBJ2-5; 7 positions match TRBD2. J was trimmed by 1 base and V by 0 bases; bases with no gene match: 3. Germline lookup yields CDR1 SGHRS and CDR2 YFSETQ. The CDR3 is 15 residues long. The CDR3 DNA reads TGCGCCAGCAGCTTGGGACCTAGCGGCCAAGAGACCCAGTACTTC. Encoded protein: CASSLGPSGQETQYF.

This chain links TRBV24-1 with TRBJ2-1; the D is unclear. Germline CDR1 reads KGHDR; CDR2 reads SFDVKD. This CDR3 spans 14 amino acids. V gave up 3 bases and J gave up 6 bases, with 11 bases separating them. The CDR3 spells CATSDASSGNEQFF. The CDR3 DNA reads TGTGCCACCAGTGATGCGAGTTCGGGCAATGAGCAGTTCTTC.

The chain is built from TRBV2 and TRBJ1-1; possible D gene TRBD1, 5 bases. The V end was cut by 1 base, the J end by 5 bases, with 8 bases between. This CDR3 region has 13 residues. Germline lookup yields CDR1 SNHLY and CDR2 FYNNEI. The CDR3 loop reads CASSEERGTEAFF. The CDR3 DNA sequence: TGTGCCAGCAGTGAAGAACGGGGGACTGAAGCTTTCTTT.

This rearrangement joins TRBV28 to TRBJ1-5; D remains ambiguous. V was trimmed by 7 bases and J by 2 bases, leaving 9 bases between them. CDR3 length: 13 residues. Per the germline V gene, CDR1 is MDHEN and CDR2 is SYDVKM. As DNA, the CDR3 is TGTGCCAGCAAAGACACCGGCAATCAGCCCCAGCATTTT. It encodes CASKDTGNQPQHF. Looking up the rest from reference TRBV28 and TRBJ1-5 gives the full variable domain: DVKVTQSSRYLVKRTGEKVFLECVQDMDHENMFWYRQDPGLGLRLIYFSYDVKMKEKGDIPEGYSVSREKKERFSLILESASTNQTSMYLCASKDTGNQPQHFGDGTRLSIL.

The CDR3 DNA sequence: TGTGCCAGCAGTTTCTCACCCGGGACAGGGCCGACCTACGAGCAGTACTTC. Amino acid sequence: CASSFSPGTGPTYEQYF. The chain joins TRBV28 to TRBJ2-7, with 9 positions matching TRBD1. The CDR3 has 17 amino acids. Germline-derived CDR1 and CDR2 are MDHEN and SYDVKM. V lost 3 bases to trimming and J lost 2 bases; unmatched junction nucleotides: 11.

This clone has a single count. The chain uses TRBV14 and TRBJ2-3, with D tentatively TRBD2 (5 bases). V was trimmed by 1 base and J by 6 bases, leaving 17 bases between them. The CDR3 spans 16 residues. Germline V gene sequence: CDR1 SGHDN, CDR2 FVKESK. CDR3 amino acids: CASSQVSAALYDTQYF. The CDR3 region has the DNA TGTGCCAGCAGCCAAGTTAGCGCCGCTCTCTATGATACGCAGTATTTT.

The chain recombines TRBV18 with TRBJ1-1; D gene uncertain. Germline V gives CDR1 KGHSH, CDR2 LQKENI. V dropped 3 bases and J dropped 6 bases, with 11 bases sitting between them. CDR3 length equals 13 residues. CDR3 sequence (DNA): TGTGCCAGCTCACCCTCTAAGAGTGCTGAAGCTTTCTTT. Translated: CASSPSKSAEAFF.

The chain recombines TRBV5-1 with TRBJ1-5, with TRBD1 matching 9 bases. The V gene end was trimmed by 0 bases and the J gene end by 7 bases; junction bases not matched to a gene: 5. This CDR3 is built from 15 residues. CDR1 is SGHRS, CDR2 YFSETQ, per germline. Written as DNA, the CDR3 is TGCGCCAGCAGCTTGGACGGGACAGGGAACCAGCCCCAGCATTTT. Translating it yields CASSLDGTGNQPQHF.

This clone appeared a single time. V is TRBV6-5 and J is TRBJ1-1; 10 nucleotides match TRBD1. In germline, CDR1 is MNHEY, CDR2 SVGAGI. CDR3 size: 14 residues. V lost 7 bases and J lost 8; bases outside the gene matches: 10. The CDR3 region is CASKPGTGDPEAFF. In nucleotides, the CDR3 is TGTGCCAGCAAACCCGGGACAGGGGACCCCGAAGCTTTCTTT.

The J gene is TRBJ2-1, the V gene TRBV2; no clear D. This CDR3 is 14 amino acids long. Trimming pared 1 base from V and 3 bases from J, leaving 7 bases between. The germline gives CDR1 SNHLY, CDR2 FYNNEI. The CDR3: CASSEERHYNEQFF. CDR3 bases: TGTGCCAGCAGTGAAGAACGACACTACAATGAGCAGTTCTTC.

The rearrangement links TRBV7-8 to TRBJ1-2; tentatively, D is TRBD1 (6 bases). CDR3 size: 13 residues. Germline CDR1 is SGHVS and CDR2 is FQNEAQ. V was shortened by 1 base and J by 8 bases, with 11 bases between the two germline ends. The CDR3 loop reads CASSLVRGEGYTF. For the CDR3, the DNA is TGTGCCAGCAGCTTAGTCAGGGGTGAGGGCTACACCTTC.

This rearrangement joins TRBV4-2 to TRBJ1-3; no firm D call. V was pared by 4 bases and J by 0 bases, with 13 bases between. This CDR3 is 16 amino acids long. From germline, CDR1 is LGHNA and CDR2 YNFKEQ. CDR3 amino acids: CASSPTAFSSGNTIYF. Here the CDR3 DNA reads TGTGCCAGCAGCCCGACTGCTTTCAGCTCTGGAAACACCATATATTTT.